This entry describes one TCR beta chain. The antigen it recognizes is unknown. No conserved phenylalanine or tryptophan ends this CDR3, so it is likely a read error. This record comes from a study of OX40 agonist ivuxolimab in advanced cancers. Some background on the complete study: The costimulatory receptor OX40 (CD134) was targeted by ivuxolimab, a fully human IgG2 agonistic monoclonal antibody. Intravenous ivuxolimab was administered to patients every 2 weeks at six dose levels: 0.01, 0.1, 0.3, 1.5, 3 and 10 mg/kg. Of the roughly 52 dose-escalation patients, hepatocellular carcinoma was present in about 19, melanoma in approximately 15, renal cell carcinoma in 9 and head and neck cancer in 9. In the dose-escalation cohort, roughly 82% of patients were male, and the mean age was 60 years with a range of roughly 23 to 79. Patients were allowed to have had prior anti-PD-1, anti-PD-L1 or anti-CTLA-4 therapy, and 40% of the dose-escalation patients had previously received checkpoint inhibitors. Partial responses occurred in three dose-escalation patients, of whom one had hepatocellular carcinoma and two had cutaneous melanoma. The point of sequencing TCRbeta in the periphery was to test whether ivuxolimab changed TCR sequence diversity and drove clonal T-cell expansion. The monotherapy dose-escalation portion (N ≈ 57 patients) of the phase I ivuxolimab trial is reported in the paper. Summary of the overall study and its limitations: After ivuxolimab, more expanded clones were found on average in CD8+ T cells than in CD4+ T cells. The antigen specificity of the peripheral T cells that underwent clonal expansion was not determined. In the 0.1-3.0 mg/kg groups, partial responders had among the lowest normalized peripheral clonal expansion, particularly in CD8+ T cells. Low levels of normalized T-cell clonal expansion were also seen in some patients who did not respond. Clonal expansion of both CD4+ and CD8+ blood T cells was observed from baseline to week 6 at doses 0.1 to 3.0 mg/kg.

The CDR3 spans 15 amino acids, including both terminal residues. The retained sequence is limited to the CDR3, 45 bases, with the frame set at the first base. In the germline V gene (reference sequence), CDR1 corresponds to SGHNT and CDR2 to YYREEE. The junction carries 15 bases between V and J, which are trimmed by 2 bases and 4 bases respectively. The trial excluded patients who had a history of autoimmune disease or were on systemic immunosuppression. Peripheral blood for TCR sequencing was drawn from every dose cohort at baseline, at cycle 4 day 1 and at cycle 7 day 1. The samples were taken from a phase I, first-in-human, multicenter, open-label dose-escalation trial of ivuxolimab. Adults with locally advanced or metastatic melanoma, renal cell carcinoma, hepatocellular carcinoma or head and neck squamous cell carcinoma were enrolled in the trial. Before TCR sequencing, CD4+ T cells and CD8+ T cells were sorted from peripheral blood as separate populations.

For sequencing of the TCRbeta CDR3 region, genomic DNA was extracted from the sorted cells. TCRbeta CDR3 regions were sequenced using the immunoSEQ Assay. Not all clones reach the TCRdb copy of this immuneACCESS table, which keeps in-frame sequences only. Checked studies attribute under half of the gap to unresolved V genes and leave the rest unexplained. The sample table shows more than 45,000 clones, and about 81% are seen once. Of the sample, around 7% is held by the ten largest clones. Recombination linked TRBV5-4 to TRBJ1-2; confidence is insufficient to name the D gene. Source: CD4+ or CD8+ T cells sorted from blood, taken in a trial of the OX40 agonist ivuxolimab. This TCR was sampled from an adult with an advanced solid tumor such as melanoma, head and neck, liver or kidney cancer. The CDR3 region reads CASSLSAGQAYGYTL. The sequenced DNA: TGTGCCAGCAGCTTAAGTGCAGGTCAAGCCTATGGCTACACCCTC.